A single sample gave rise to the 8 T cell receptor beta chains below, sequenced in a study of T-cell reconstitution after alpha-beta-depleted transplantation in children listed by TCRdb under 2016. Preparation of the library involved PCR. The instrument given in TCRdb is Illumina HiSeq 2500. Molecular barcoding was employed in the preparation of TCR libraries, with unique molecular identifiers being used to normalize TCRbeta repertoire quantification. TCRdb itself trimmed the public reads at Q25 with fastp, ran MiXCR and retained productive beta chains. Identical CDR3 protein sequences are pooled into one entry, listed with their most common genes and DNA. For this sample the table gives some 200,000 distinct CDR3 sequences, of which roughly 14% were detected only once. Of the sample, roughly 13% falls within the top ten clones. Source: PBMCs from the stem cell graft donor, taken from the stem cell graft. Source of these receptors: a human donor who donated a stem cell graft to a child with acute lymphoblastic leukemia.

This clonotype has only a few counts. This sequence joins TRBV20-1 and TRBJ2-5, with D possibly being TRBD1 or TRBD2 (6 bases each). V was cut by 2 bases and J by 5 bases, with 15 bases left in between. This CDR3 contains 14 residues. The germline V gene has CDR1 DFQATT and CDR2 SNEGSKA (reference sequence). The CDR3 DNA reads TGCAGTGCTAGATGGCGGGACCAGGGGGAGACCCAGTACTTC. It translates to CSARWRDQGETQYF.

This clonotype showed up many times. The rearrangement uses TRBV4-1 and TRBJ2-3, with D hard to call. The CDR3 is 13 amino acids. The V gene lost 4 bases and the J gene lost 6 bases, with 11 bases spanning the gap. Germline V lookup: CDR1 MGHRA, CDR2 YSYEKL. The CDR3: CASSPRADDTQYF. The CDR3 DNA reads TGCGCCAGCAGCCCCCGTGCCGATGATACGCAGTATTTT.

This clonotype was seen ten or more times. This sequence joins TRBV19 and TRBJ1-6, with D possibly being TRBD1 (6 bases). Germline loops: CDR1 LNHDA, CDR2 SQIVND (reference sequence). V gave up 2 bases and J gave up 7 bases, with 12 bases separating them. The length of the CDR3 is 15 residues. This chain's CDR3 is CASSIFGQGNSPLHF. For the CDR3, the DNA is TGTGCCAGTAGTATATTCGGGCAGGGGAATTCACCCCTCCACTTT.

This clonotype came up many times. The V call is TRBV28, the J call TRBJ1-5, with 7 bases aligning to TRBD1. The CDR3 contains 16 residues. Germline V gene sequence: CDR1 MDHEN, CDR2 SYDVKM. Trimming took 3 bases from V and 5 from J; bases not matched to a gene: 10. The DNA of the CDR3 is TGTGCCAGCAGTTTGTATACAGGGGTGGGGGATCAGCCCCAGCATTTT. It encodes CASSLYTGVGDQPQHF.

The table lists this clonotype with a few counts. The chain joins TRBV18 to TRBJ2-1; D may correspond to TRBD1 or TRBD2 (5 bases each). Germline-derived CDR1 and CDR2 are KGHSH and LQKENI. The V end was cut by 2 bases, the J end by 4 bases, with 18 bases between. CDR3 length equals 17 residues. The CDR3 reads CASSPTRSGRKYNEQFF. In DNA, the CDR3 is TGTGCCAGCTCACCAACACGGTCGGGACGGAAATACAATGAGCAGTTCTTC.

This clonotype showed up many times. V gene TRBV12-3 or TRBV12-4 combines with J gene TRBJ2-2, with a weak D call TRBD1 (5 bases). Trimming removed 7 bases at V and 0 bases at J, with 9 bases between. This CDR3 spans 14 amino acids. The CDR3 reads CASMGQANTGELFF. The DNA of the CDR3 is TGTGCCAGCATGGGGCAGGCGAACACCGGGGAGCTGTTTTTT.

CDR3 nucleotide sequence: TGCAGCGTTGAAATGGGTAGGATGGATGGCTACACCTTC. Translated, it gives CSVEMGRMDGYTF. This chain connects TRBV29-1 to TRBJ1-2; D gene unclear. The ends were cut back, 2 bases at V and 6 bases at J, with 13 bases in the middle. The CDR3 spans 13 residues. Germline V gene sequence: CDR1 SQVTM, CDR2 ANQGSEA.

This clonotype was seen ten or more times. V gene TRBV5-1 combines with J gene TRBJ2-6; 11 bases align to TRBD2. CDR3 length: 18 amino acids. The junction had 5 bases not matched to a gene; V was cut back by 1 base and J by 2 bases. The V gene's germline CDR1 is SGHRS and CDR2 YFSETQ. For the CDR3, the DNA is TGCGCCAGCAGCTTGACGACTAGCGGGATCGCTGGGGCCAACGTCCTGACTTTC. It is translated as CASSLTTSGIAGANVLTF.